This T cell receptor (beta chain) was documented in a study of cytomegalovirus exposure and HLA in healthy donors. PCR primers comprised 60 Vbeta and 13 Jbeta primers. Generated by immunoSEQ multiplex PCR, the TCRdb table keeps only in-frame clones and is missing some. Here the sample spans 80,000 to 95,000 clones, 65% to 80% being singletons. The germline V gene encodes CDR1 MGHDK and CDR2 SYGVNS. This CDR3 has 15 residues. V lost 1 base and J 4 bases, leaving 14 bases between the germline ends. The chain is built from TRBV25-1 and TRBJ2-7; a weak D match, TRBD1 (6 bases). The sample taken for sequencing was PBMCs. The sequence came from a woman aged 50 to 65 in good health and CMV-seropositive. In DNA, the CDR3 is TGTGCCAGCAGTGAATTCCGGGGACAAAGGTACGAGCAGTACTTC. It yields the protein CASSEFRGQRYEQYF.